The 24 T cell receptor beta chains in this list originate from one sample, sequenced in a study of blood T cells in healthy people across ages. Together with a sample-barcoded 5' primer, a J-beta primer mix was included in a second PCR lasting about 7 to 11 cycles. TCRdb re-analysed the 5' RACE reads in MiXCR, keeping a single row per CDR3 protein. The repertoire holds about 640,000 distinct CDR3 sequences, with about 53% as singletons. The material sequenced was blood. Source of these receptors: a man aged 55 to 69 in good health.

The chain carries TRBV6-5 and TRBJ2-3, with 13 bases that match TRBD2. Per germline, CDR1 MNHEY and CDR2 SVGAGI. The CDR3 is made up of 16 amino acids. J was trimmed by 5 bases and V by 6 bases; bases with no gene match: 8. CDR3 nucleotide sequence: TGTGCCAGCAGAGATGGGACTAGCGGGGCCATAGATACGCAGTATTTT. Amino acids: CASRDGTSGAIDTQYF.

Turning to this clonotype: At one end the junction does not follow the germline gene, possibly because of a read error. This rearrangement joins TRBV7-9 to TRBJ2-4; a weak D match, TRBD2 (5 bases). The CDR3 is 14 residues long. From germline, CDR1 is SEHNR and CDR2 FQNEAQ (reference sequence). The CDR3 coding sequence is TGTGCCGGCAGCTTAGGGCTAGCCTTTAACATTCAGTACTTC. It encodes CAGSLGLAFNIQYF.

The chain is built from TRBV29-1 and TRBJ1-1; D uncertain. The germline V gene encodes CDR1 SQVTM and CDR2 ANQGSEA. V shed 5 bases and J shed 4 bases, with 14 bases lying between them. This CDR3 spans 13 amino acids. The CDR3 region is CSVLTVPGTEAFF. The CDR3 nucleotides read TGCAGCGTTCTTACTGTGCCGGGCACTGAAGCTTTCTTT.

This clonotype occurred once. This rearrangement joins TRBV5-1 to TRBJ2-3, with a possible D match to TRBD2 (5 bases). V lost 9 bases and J lost 2, with 13 bases in between. This CDR3 contains 13 residues. The germline gives CDR1 SGHRS, CDR2 YFSETQ. The CDR3 spells CATAGGFTDTQYF. CDR3 nucleotide sequence: TGCGCCACGGCGGGCGGATTCACAGATACGCAGTATTTT.

This clonotype has more than one count but fewer than ten. This CDR3 is CASSQDSPLRDEQYF. The CDR3 DNA sequence: TGCGCCAGCAGCCAAGATTCCCCTCTCCGAGACGAGCAGTACTTC. The chain recombines TRBV4-1 with TRBJ2-5; no firm D call. The J call may not be correct, given that the DNA end is closer to TRBJ2-7. The V gene's germline CDR1 is MGHRA and CDR2 YSYEKL. This CDR3 comprises 15 residues.

J is TRBJ1-5 and V is TRBV12-3 or TRBV12-4; D call uncertain. V was clipped by 0 bases and J by 6 bases, with 9 bases between them. CDR3 length equals 14 residues. The CDR3 DNA sequence: TGTGCCAGCAGTTTAGCGCTAACCCTTCAGCCCCAGCATTTT. It codes for CASSLALTLQPQHF.

The V and J genes are TRBV15 and TRBJ2-1, with TRBD1 identical over 7 bases. The germline V gene has CDR1 LNHNV and CDR2 YYDKDF (reference sequence). Unmatched junction bases numbered 6, after V lost 7 bases and J lost 6 bases. The CDR3 contains 13 residues. CDR3 coding DNA: TGTGCCACCACCACACAGGGGAGCAATGAGCAGTTCTTC. Amino acid sequence: CATTTQGSNEQFF.

Points on this clonotype: One base away lies a much larger clone, so this may be a sequencing read error. This chain joins TRBV2 and TRBJ2-5; D uncertain. From germline, CDR1 is SNHLY and CDR2 FYNNEI. The CDR3 is 12 amino acids. Trimming cost V 3 bases and J 4 bases, with 6 bases left between them. This CDR3 is CASSDQGETQYF. For the CDR3, the DNA is TGTGCCAGCAGTGACCAAGGAGAGACCCAGTACTTC.

The chain joins TRBV10-3 to TRBJ2-3, with 11 bases identical to TRBD2. J gave up 4 bases and V 6 bases, and 6 bases lay outside the gene matches. The CDR3 spans 15 residues. The germline CDR1 and CDR2 sequences are ENHRY and SYGVKD. In DNA, the CDR3 is TGTGCCATCAGCGAGACTAGCGGGGTTTCAGATACGCAGTATTTT. It yields the protein CAISETSGVSDTQYF.

This clonotype came up once. The chain carries TRBV25-1 and TRBJ1-4; 7 bases match TRBD1. CDR1 MGHDK and CDR2 SYGVNS come from the germline V gene. The J segment lost 5 bases and the V segment lost 7 bases, leaving 7 bases of the junction unmatched. The CDR3 loop spans 14 amino acids. The CDR3 loop reads CASTWGQQNEKLFF. In DNA form, the CDR3 reads TGTGCCAGCACTTGGGGACAGCAAAATGAAAAACTGTTTTTT.

This clonotype was detected only a few times. This rearrangement joins TRBV25-1 to TRBJ1-4; 10 bases fit TRBD1. J was trimmed by 8 bases and V by 3 bases; bases with no gene match: 9. This CDR3 contains 16 residues. Germline CDR1 MGHDK, CDR2 SYGVNS. For the CDR3, the DNA is TGTGCCAGCAGTGAGGGCGACAGGGGGCTTCGGGAAAAACTGTTTTTT. Its protein is CASSEGDRGLREKLFF.

This chain's CDR3 is CASSFTSSGTGGIYNEQYF. CDR3 bases: TGTGCCAGCAGCTTCACCTCTTCCGGCACAGGGGGCATATACAATGAGCAGTACTTC. The genes are TRBV11-2 and TRBJ2-5, with 9 bases that match TRBD1. V lost 3 bases to trimming and J lost 11 bases; unmatched junction nucleotides: 25. CDR1 is SGHAT, CDR2 FQNNGV, per germline. The CDR3 runs 19 residues.

Only a few counts were recorded for this clonotype. The chain has TRBV25-1 and TRBJ2-7, with 9 nucleotides matching TRBD1. Germline V CDR1 and CDR2: MGHDK, SYGVNS. V was pared by 8 bases and J by 0 bases, with 5 bases of the junction left unmatched. The CDR3 loop spans 14 amino acids. CDR3: CASSDRGYSYEQYF. The CDR3 nucleotides are TGTGCCAGCTCGGACAGGGGATACTCCTACGAGCAGTACTTC.

This clonotype was seen only a few times. V gene TRBV6-5 combines with J gene TRBJ1-2, with D tentatively TRBD1 (5 bases). The CDR3 is 15 amino acids. Germline V gene sequence: CDR1 MNHEY, CDR2 SVGAGI. V was shortened by 6 bases and J by 8 bases, with 22 bases between the two germline ends. The CDR3 nucleotides are TGTGCCAGCAGGGATCCTGGGACGGCGCTTCGGGGCTACACCTTC. As protein: CASRDPGTALRGYTF.

The V and J genes are TRBV20-1 and TRBJ1-6; D gene ambiguous. The CDR3 is made up of 15 amino acids. Trimming stripped 0 bases from V and 7 bases from J, with 13 bases between. The V gene's germline CDR1 is DFQATT and CDR2 SNEGSKA (reference sequence). CDR3 coding DNA: TGCAGTGCTAGAGATTGGACTGCTCCAAATTCACCCCTCCACTTT. It codes for CSARDWTAPNSPLHF.

This clonotype was seen only a few times. The J gene is TRBJ2-3, the V gene TRBV10-3; TRBD1 matches at 7 bases. Germline V gene data show CDR1 as ENHRY and CDR2 as SYGVKD. The V segment lost 10 bases and the J segment 0 bases; nucleotides outside the gene matches: 10. The CDR3 covers 15 residues. The CDR3 region has the DNA TGTGCCACCGGGGACGGGACAGCTAGCACAGATACGCAGTATTTT. As protein: CATGDGTASTDTQYF.

This chain links TRBV7-9 with TRBJ1-5; D is unclear. Per the germline V gene, CDR1 is SEHNR and CDR2 is FQNEAQ (reference sequence). There are 14 residues in the CDR3. V shed 3 bases and J shed 1 base, with 7 bases lying between them. CDR3 sequence (DNA): TGTGCCAGCAGCTTCGACCAGAGCAATCAGCCCCAGCATTTT. Translation gives CASSFDQSNQPQHF.

This sequence joins TRBV2 and TRBJ2-1; 7 bases line up with TRBD2. Trimming removed 5 bases from V and 2 bases from J; junction bases left unmatched: 6. Germline CDR1 SNHLY, CDR2 FYNNEI. The CDR3 extends over 15 amino acids. The chain's CDR3 is CASSSSGVTYNEQFF. The DNA of the CDR3 is TGTGCCAGCAGTAGCAGCGGGGTAACCTACAATGAGCAGTTCTTC.

The chain combines TRBV5-1 with TRBJ2-1, with 10 bases matching TRBD2. The CDR3 spans 16 residues. Germline V CDR1 and CDR2: SGHRS, YFSETQ. V shed 4 bases and J 4 bases; nucleotides not matched to a gene: 8. The CDR3 loop reads CASSLNRLAGYNEQFF. CDR3 DNA: TGCGCCAGCAGCCTTAATCGACTAGCGGGTTACAATGAGCAGTTCTTC.

The gene calls are TRBV20-1 and TRBJ2-1; 9 nucleotides match TRBD2. V lost 7 bases to trimming and J lost 4 bases; unmatched junction nucleotides: 5. CDR3 length equals 13 residues. The germline V gene has CDR1 DFQATT and CDR2 SNEGSKA (reference sequence). The CDR3 is CSVVLAGYNEQFF. The DNA for the CDR3 is TGCAGTGTAGTGCTAGCGGGATACAATGAGCAGTTCTTC.

This clonotype was recorded a few times. This chain joins TRBV5-6 and TRBJ2-4; TRBD1 matches at 7 bases. Germline CDR1 reads SGHDT; CDR2 reads YYEEEE. With V trimmed by 4 bases and J by 6 bases, 13 bases remained unmatched. The CDR3 totals 16 residues. The chain's CDR3 is CASSPPRDRGGNIQYF. The CDR3 DNA is TGTGCCAGCAGCCCCCCCCGGGACAGAGGGGGAAACATTCAGTACTTC.

The chain uses TRBV29-1 and TRBJ2-1; 7 nucleotides line up with TRBD1. Near its end, the DNA agrees better with TRBJ2-7, so the J call may be wrong. CDR3 length equals 14 residues. CDR1 is SQVTM, CDR2 ANQGSEA, per germline. The CDR3 protein is CSFPRGQIDNEQYF. The CDR3 nucleotides are TGCAGCTTCCCCCGGGGACAGATTGACAATGAGCAGTACTTC.

The table lists this clonotype with many counts. The DNA for the CDR3 is TGTGCCAGCAGCTTAGGGGTCGGAAATGAGCAGTTCTTC. As protein: CASSLGVGNEQFF. This chain uses TRBV7-2 with TRBJ2-1; no definite D call. The V end lost 1 base, the J end lost 7 bases, and 8 bases lay between the germline ends. The CDR3 contains 13 residues. The germline V gene encodes CDR1 SGHTA and CDR2 FQGNSA.

The V and J genes are TRBV25-1 and TRBJ2-7; 9 bases map to TRBD2. After removal of 5 bases from V and 7 bases from J, the junction contained 12 bases not matched to a gene. Germline CDR1 and CDR2: MGHDK and SYGVNS. This CDR3 region has 15 residues. The DNA of the CDR3 is TGTGCCAGCAGTATCAGTGGCGGGGGGGACAATGAGCAGTACTTC. It specifies CASSISGGGDNEQYF.